This TCR beta chain was documented in a study of cytomegalovirus exposure and HLA in healthy donors. Findings and caveats of the study: Cytomegalovirus status, reportedly, was diagnosed with high specificity and sensitivity by the classifier. No immune exposure information besides CMV serostatus was available. In an earlier analysis, in under 700 donors, most V segments appeared productive either ~87% or ~30% of the time.

Of note for this clone: Its antigen is not known.

CDR3 length: 18 amino acids. CDR1 and CDR2 from the germline V gene are SGHRS and YFSETQ. The ends lost 4 bases at V and 1 base at J; junction bases unmatched: 16. PCR was performed using 60 Vbeta and 13 Jbeta primers. Profiled with immunoSEQ multiplex PCR; TCRdb holds only in-frame clones, not every one. The sample shows about 98,000 clones, about 83% of them seen only once. The receptor was derived from a man in his sixties in good health and CMV-seropositive. V and J are TRBV5-1 and TRBJ1-1, with 7 bases that match TRBD1. The sequencing input was PBMCs. This CDR3 is CASSVSAQGLRRNTEAFF. The CDR3 nucleotides read TGCGCCAGCAGCGTATCCGCACAGGGGCTCCGGAGGAACACTGAAGCTTTCTTT.